This T cell receptor beta chain was recorded in a study of shared clonotypes between healthy human individuals. Sequenced by immunoSEQ multiplex PCR; TCRdb stores in-frame clones only, minus some. In the table there are about 1 million clones, 60% to 80% of which are singletons. V lost 3 bases to trimming and J lost 3 bases; unmatched junction nucleotides: 4. The CDR3 covers 15 residues. The germline V gene has CDR1 SGHRS and CDR2 YFSETQ. The count of this clone is one. The chain recombines TRBV5-1 with TRBJ2-3, with 10 bases identical to TRBD2. The sample consisted of memory CD4+ T cells sorted from blood. Subset reported: CD45RA-negative fraction. The TCR originated in a man aged 18 to 29 in good health. CDR3 DNA: TGCGCCAGCAGCTCCCTAGCGGGAGAGACAGATACGCAGTATTTT. Translating gives CASSSLAGETDTQYF.